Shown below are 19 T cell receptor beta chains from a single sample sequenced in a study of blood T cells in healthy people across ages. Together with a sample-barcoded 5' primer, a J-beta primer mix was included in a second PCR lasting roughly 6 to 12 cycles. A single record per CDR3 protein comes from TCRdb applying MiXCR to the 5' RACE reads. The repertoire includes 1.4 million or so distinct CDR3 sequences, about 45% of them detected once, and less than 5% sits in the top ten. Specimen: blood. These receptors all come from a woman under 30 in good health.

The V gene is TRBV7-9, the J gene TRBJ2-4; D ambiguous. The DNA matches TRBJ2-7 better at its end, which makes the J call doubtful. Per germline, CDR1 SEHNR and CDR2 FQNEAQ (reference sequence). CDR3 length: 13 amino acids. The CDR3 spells CASSFSTHYEQYF. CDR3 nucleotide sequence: TGTGCCAGCAGCTTTTCCACTCACTACGAGCAGTACTTC.

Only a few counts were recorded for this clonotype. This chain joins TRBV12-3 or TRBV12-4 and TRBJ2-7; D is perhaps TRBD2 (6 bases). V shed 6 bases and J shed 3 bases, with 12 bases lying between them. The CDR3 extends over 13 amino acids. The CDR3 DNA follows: TGTGCCAGCAGGGACTACACCGACTACGAGCAGTACTTC. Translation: CASRDYTDYEQYF.

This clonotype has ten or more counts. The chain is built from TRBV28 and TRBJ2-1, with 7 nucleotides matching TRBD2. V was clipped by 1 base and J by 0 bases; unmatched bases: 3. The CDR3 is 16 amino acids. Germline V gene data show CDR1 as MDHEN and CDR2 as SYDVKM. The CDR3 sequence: CASSLLLAHSYNEQFF. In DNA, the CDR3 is TGTGCCAGCAGTTTATTACTAGCGCACTCCTACAATGAGCAGTTCTTC. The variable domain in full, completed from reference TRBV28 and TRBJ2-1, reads DVKVTQSSRYLVKRTGEKVFLECVQDMDHENMFWYRQDPGLGLRLIYFSYDVKMKEKGDIPEGYSVSREKKERFSLILESASTNQTSMYLCASSLLLAHSYNEQFFGPGTRLTVL.

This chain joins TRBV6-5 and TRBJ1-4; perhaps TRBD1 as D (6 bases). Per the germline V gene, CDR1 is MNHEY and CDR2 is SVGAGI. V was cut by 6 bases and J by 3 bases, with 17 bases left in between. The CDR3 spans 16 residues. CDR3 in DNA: TGTGCCAGCAGCCCAGTAGGGGGGACGGCTAATGAAAAACTGTTTTTT. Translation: CASSPVGGTANEKLFF.

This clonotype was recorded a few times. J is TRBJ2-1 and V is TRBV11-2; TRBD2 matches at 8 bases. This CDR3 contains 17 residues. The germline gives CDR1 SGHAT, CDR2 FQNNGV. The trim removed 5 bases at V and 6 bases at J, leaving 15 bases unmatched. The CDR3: CASSGLSGSPRGNEQFF. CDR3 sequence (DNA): TGTGCCAGCAGCGGGTTAAGCGGGAGCCCTCGGGGCAATGAGCAGTTCTTC.

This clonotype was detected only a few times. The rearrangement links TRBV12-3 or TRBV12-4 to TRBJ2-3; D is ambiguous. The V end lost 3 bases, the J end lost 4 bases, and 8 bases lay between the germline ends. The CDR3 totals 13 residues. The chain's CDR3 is CASSFNQADTQYF. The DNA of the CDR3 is TGTGCCAGCAGTTTTAACCAGGCAGATACGCAGTATTTT.

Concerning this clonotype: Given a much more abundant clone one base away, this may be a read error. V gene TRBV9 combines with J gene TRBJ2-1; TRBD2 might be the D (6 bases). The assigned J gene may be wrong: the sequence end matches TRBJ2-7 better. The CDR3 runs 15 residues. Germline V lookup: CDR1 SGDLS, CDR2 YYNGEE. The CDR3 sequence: CASSTRLEGKNEQYF. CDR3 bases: TGTGCCAGCAGCACGCGACTAGAGGGGAAGAATGAGCAGTACTTC.

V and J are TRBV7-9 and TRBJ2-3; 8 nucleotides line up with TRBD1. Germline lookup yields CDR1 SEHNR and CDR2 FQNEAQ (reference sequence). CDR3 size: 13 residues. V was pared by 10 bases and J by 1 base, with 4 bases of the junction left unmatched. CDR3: CAITGQGTDTQYF. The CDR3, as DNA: TGTGCCATTACGGGACAGGGCACAGATACGCAGTATTTT.

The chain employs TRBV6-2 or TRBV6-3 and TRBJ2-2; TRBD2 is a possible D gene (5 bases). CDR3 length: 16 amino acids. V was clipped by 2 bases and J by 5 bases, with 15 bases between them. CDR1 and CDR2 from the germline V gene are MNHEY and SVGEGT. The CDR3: CASSYKFRGSTGELFF. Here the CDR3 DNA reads TGTGCCAGCAGTTACAAATTCCGGGGTAGTACCGGGGAGCTGTTTTTT.

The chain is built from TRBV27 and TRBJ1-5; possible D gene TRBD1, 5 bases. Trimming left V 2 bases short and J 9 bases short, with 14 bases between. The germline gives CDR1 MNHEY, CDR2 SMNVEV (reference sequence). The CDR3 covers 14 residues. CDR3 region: CASSLRDGSRPQHF. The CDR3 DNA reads TGTGCCAGCAGTTTAAGGGACGGCTCGAGGCCCCAGCATTTT.

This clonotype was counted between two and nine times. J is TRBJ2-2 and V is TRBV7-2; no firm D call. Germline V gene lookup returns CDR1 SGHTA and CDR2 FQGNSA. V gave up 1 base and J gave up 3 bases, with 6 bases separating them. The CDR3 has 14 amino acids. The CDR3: CASSLGVYTGELFF. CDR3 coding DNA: TGTGCCAGCAGCTTAGGGGTCTACACCGGGGAGCTGTTTTTT.

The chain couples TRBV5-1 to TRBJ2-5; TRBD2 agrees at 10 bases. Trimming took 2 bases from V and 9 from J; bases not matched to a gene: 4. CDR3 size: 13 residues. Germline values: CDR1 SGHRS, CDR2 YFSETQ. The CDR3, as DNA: TGCGCCAGCAGCTTAGGAAGCGGGAGGGCCCAGTACTTC. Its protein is CASSLGSGRAQYF.

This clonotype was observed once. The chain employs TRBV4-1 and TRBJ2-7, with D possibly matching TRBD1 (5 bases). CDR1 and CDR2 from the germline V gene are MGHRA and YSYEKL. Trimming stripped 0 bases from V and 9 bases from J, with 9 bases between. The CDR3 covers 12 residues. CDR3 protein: CASSQDNRMQYF. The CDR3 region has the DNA TGCGCCAGCAGCCAAGACAACAGGATGCAGTACTTC.

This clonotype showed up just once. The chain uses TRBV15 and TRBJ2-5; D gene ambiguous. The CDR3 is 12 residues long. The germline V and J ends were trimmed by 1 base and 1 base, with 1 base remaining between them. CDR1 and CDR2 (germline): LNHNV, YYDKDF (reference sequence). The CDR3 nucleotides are TGTGCCACCAGCAGAGTCCAAGAGACCCAGTACTTC. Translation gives CATSRVQETQYF.

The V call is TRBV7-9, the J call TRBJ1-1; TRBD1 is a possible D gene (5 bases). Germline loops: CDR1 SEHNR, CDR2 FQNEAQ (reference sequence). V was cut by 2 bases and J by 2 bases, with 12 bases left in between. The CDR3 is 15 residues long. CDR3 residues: CASSLYQGTNTEAFF. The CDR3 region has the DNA TGTGCCAGCAGCTTATATCAGGGTACCAACACTGAAGCTTTCTTT. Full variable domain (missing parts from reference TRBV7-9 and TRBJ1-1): DTGVSQNPRHKITKRGQNVTFRCDPISEHNRLYWYRQTLGQGPEFLTYFQNEAQLEKSRLLSDRFSAERPKGSFSTLEIQRTEQGDSAMYLCASSLYQGTNTEAFFGQGTRLTVV.

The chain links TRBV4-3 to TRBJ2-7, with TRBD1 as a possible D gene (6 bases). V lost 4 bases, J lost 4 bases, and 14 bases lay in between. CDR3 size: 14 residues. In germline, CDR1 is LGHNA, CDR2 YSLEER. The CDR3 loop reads CASSPLIGGYEQYF. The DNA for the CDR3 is TGCGCCAGCAGCCCCCTAATAGGGGGTTACGAGCAGTACTTC.

This chain's CDR3 is CSSPRGGFGGYTF. The CDR3, as DNA: TGCAGTTCCCCACGTGGTGGATTTGGTGGCTACACCTTC. This sequence joins TRBV20-1 and TRBJ1-2; D is uncertain. The V end lost 8 bases, the J end lost 7 bases, and 20 bases lay between the germline ends. Germline CDR1 DFQATT, CDR2 SNEGSKA (reference sequence). The CDR3 runs to 13 residues.

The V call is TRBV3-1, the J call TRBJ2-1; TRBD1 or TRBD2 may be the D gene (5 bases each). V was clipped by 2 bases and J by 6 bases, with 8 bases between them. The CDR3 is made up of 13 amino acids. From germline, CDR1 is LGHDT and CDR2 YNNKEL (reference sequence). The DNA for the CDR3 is TGTGCCAGCAGCCAACGGGGACCCAATGAGCAGTTCTTC. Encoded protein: CASSQRGPNEQFF.

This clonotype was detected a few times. CDR3 nucleotides: TGTGCCAGCAGCCAAATCCGGTGGACAGTCGGTAACCAGCCCCAGCATTTT. Protein: CASSQIRWTVGNQPQHF. V usage is TRBV7-4 and J usage is TRBJ1-5; D is perhaps TRBD1 (6 bases). Trimming pared 5 bases from V and 7 bases from J, leaving 24 bases between. The germline V gene has CDR1 SGHVT and CDR2 SQSDAQ. The CDR3 totals 17 residues. The variable domain in full, completed from reference TRBV7-4 and TRBJ1-5, reads GAGVSQSPRYKVAKRGRDVALRCDSISGHVTLYWYRQTLGQGSEVLTYSQSDAQRDKSGRPSGRFSAERPERSVSTLKIQRTEQGDSAVYLCASSQIRWTVGNQPQHFGDGTRLSIL.